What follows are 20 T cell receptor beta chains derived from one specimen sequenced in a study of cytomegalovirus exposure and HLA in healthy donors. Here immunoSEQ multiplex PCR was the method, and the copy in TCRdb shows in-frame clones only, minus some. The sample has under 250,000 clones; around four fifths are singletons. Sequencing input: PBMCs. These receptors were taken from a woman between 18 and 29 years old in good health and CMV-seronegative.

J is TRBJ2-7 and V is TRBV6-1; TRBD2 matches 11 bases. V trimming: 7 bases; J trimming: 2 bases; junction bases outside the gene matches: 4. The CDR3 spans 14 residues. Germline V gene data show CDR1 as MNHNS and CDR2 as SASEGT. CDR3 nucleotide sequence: TGTGCCAGCAAAGAGACTAGCGGGACCTACGAGCAGTACTTC. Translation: CASKETSGTYEQYF.

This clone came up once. CDR3 coding DNA: TGTGCCACCAGCAGAGATAAACCGGCGGAGGGGATACAAGAGACCCAGTACTTC. This encodes CATSRDKPAEGIQETQYF. The chain recombines TRBV15 with TRBJ2-5, with TRBD2 as a possible D gene (6 bases). Germline CDR1 is LNHNV and CDR2 is YYDKDF (reference sequence). The CDR3 contains 18 residues. Trimming removed 0 bases at V and 2 bases at J, with 19 bases between.

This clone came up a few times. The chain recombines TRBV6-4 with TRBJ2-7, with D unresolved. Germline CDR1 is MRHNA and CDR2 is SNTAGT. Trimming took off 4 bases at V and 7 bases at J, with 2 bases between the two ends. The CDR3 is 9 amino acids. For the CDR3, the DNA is TGTGCCAGCAGTGGTGAGCAGTACTTC. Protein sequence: CASSGEQYF.

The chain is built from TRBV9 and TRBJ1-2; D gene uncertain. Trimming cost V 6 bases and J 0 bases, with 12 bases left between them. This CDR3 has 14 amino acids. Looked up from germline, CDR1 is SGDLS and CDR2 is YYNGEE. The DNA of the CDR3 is TGTGCCAGCAACTCCGCAAGTTCTAACTATGGCTACACCTTC. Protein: CASNSASSNYGYTF.

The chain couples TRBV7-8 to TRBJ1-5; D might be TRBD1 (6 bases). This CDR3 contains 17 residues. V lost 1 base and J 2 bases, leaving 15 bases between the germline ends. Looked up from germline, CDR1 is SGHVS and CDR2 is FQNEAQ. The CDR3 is CASSLDNGGRGNQPQHF. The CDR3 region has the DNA TGTGCCAGCAGCTTAGATAATGGGGGCAGGGGCAATCAGCCCCAGCATTTT. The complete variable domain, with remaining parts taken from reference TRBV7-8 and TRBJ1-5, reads GAGVSQSPRYKVAKRGQDVALRCDPISGHVSLFWYQQALGQGPEFLTYFQNEAQLDKSGLPSDRFFAERPEGSVSTLKIQRTQQEDSAVYLCASSLDNGGRGNQPQHFGDGTRLSIL.

Here the CDR3 DNA reads TGTGCCAGCAGTTACTCGTCCAACACTGAAGCTTTCTTT. This sequence encodes CASSYSSNTEAFF. V usage is TRBV6-5 and J usage is TRBJ1-1, with D unresolved. The length of the CDR3 is 13 residues. Germline V gene sequence: CDR1 MNHEY, CDR2 SVGAGI. The V end lost 0 bases, the J end lost 2 bases, and 4 bases lay between the germline ends.

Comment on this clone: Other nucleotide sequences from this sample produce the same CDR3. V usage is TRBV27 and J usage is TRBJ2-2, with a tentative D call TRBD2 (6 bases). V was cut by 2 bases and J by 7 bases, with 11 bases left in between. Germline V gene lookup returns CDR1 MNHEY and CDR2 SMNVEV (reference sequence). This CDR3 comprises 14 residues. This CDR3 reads CASSLRWGVGELFF. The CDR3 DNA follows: TGTGCCAGCAGTTTACGGTGGGGGGTCGGGGAGCTGTTTTTT.

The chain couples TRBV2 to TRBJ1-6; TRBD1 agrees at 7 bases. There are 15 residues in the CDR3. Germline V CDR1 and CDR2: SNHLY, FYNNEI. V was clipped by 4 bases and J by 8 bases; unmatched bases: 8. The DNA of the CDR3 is TGTGCCAGCAGTGGAGACAGGGTTGGTCATTCACCCCTCCACTTT. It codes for CASSGDRVGHSPLHF.

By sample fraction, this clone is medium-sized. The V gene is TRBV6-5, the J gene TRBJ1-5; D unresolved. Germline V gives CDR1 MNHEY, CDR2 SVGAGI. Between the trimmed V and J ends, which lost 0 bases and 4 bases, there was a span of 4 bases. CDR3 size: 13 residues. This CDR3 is CASSYSMNQPQHF. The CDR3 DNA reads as TGTGCCAGCAGTTACTCGATGAATCAGCCCCAGCATTTT.

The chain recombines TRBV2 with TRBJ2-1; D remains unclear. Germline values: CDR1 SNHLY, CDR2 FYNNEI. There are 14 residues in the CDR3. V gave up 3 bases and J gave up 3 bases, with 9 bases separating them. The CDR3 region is CASSESGLYNEQFF. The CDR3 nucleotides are TGTGCCAGCAGTGAGAGTGGTCTCTACAATGAGCAGTTCTTC.

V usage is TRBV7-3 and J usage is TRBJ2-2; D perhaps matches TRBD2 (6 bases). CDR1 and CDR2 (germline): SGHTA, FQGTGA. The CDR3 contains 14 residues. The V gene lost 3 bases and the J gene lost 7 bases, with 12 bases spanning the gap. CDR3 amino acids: CASSLGGISGELFF. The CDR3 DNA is TGTGCCAGCAGCTTGGGGGGTATCAGCGGGGAGCTGTTTTTT.

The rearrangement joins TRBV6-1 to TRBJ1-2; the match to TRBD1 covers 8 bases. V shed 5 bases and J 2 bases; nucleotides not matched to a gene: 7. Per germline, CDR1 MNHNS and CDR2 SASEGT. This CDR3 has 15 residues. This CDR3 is CASSRGTGVNYGYTF. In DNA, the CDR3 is TGTGCCAGCAGTAGGGGGACAGGAGTCAACTATGGCTACACCTTC.

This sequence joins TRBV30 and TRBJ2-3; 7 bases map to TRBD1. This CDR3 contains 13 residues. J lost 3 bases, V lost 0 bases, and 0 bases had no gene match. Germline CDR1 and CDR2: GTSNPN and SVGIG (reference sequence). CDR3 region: CAWSVQGTDTQYF. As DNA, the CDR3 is TGTGCCTGGAGTGTACAGGGGACAGATACGCAGTATTTT.

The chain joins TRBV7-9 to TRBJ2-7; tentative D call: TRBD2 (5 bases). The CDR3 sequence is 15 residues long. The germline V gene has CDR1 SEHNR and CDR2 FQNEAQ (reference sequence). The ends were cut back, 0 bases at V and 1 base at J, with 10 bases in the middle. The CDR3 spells CASSLALSESYEQYF. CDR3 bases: TGTGCCAGCAGCTTAGCCCTTAGCGAGTCCTACGAGCAGTACTTC. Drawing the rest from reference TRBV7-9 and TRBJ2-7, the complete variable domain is DTGVSQNPRHKITKRGQNVTFRCDPISEHNRLYWYRQTLGQGPEFLTYFQNEAQLEKSRLLSDRFSAERPKGSFSTLEIQRTEQGDSAMYLCASSLALSESYEQYFGPGTRLTVT.

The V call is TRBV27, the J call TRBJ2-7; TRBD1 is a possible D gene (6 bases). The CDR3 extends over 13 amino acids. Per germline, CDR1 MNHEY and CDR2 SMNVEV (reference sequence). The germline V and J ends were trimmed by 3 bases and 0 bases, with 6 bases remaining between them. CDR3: CASSLGASYEQYF. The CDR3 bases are TGTGCCAGCAGTTTGGGGGCCTCCTACGAGCAGTACTTC.

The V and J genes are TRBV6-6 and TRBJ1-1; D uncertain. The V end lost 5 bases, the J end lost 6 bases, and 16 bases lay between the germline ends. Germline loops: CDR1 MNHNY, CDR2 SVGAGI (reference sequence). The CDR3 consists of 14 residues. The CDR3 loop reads CASSPGGRMAEAFF. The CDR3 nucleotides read TGTGCCAGCAGTCCGGGTGGGAGGATGGCTGAAGCTTTCTTT.

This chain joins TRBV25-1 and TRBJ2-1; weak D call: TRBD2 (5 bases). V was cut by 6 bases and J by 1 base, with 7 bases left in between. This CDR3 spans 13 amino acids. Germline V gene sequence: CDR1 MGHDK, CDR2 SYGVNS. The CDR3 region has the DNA TGTGCCAGCAGCCCGGGGTCCTACAATGAGCAGTTCTTC. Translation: CASSPGSYNEQFF.

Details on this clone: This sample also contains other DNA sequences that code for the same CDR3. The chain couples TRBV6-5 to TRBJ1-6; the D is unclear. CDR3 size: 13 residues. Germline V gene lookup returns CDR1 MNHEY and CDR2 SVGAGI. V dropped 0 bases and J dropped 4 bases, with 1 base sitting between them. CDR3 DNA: TGTGCCAGCAGTTACTCATATAATTCACCCCTCCACTTT. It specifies CASSYSYNSPLHF.

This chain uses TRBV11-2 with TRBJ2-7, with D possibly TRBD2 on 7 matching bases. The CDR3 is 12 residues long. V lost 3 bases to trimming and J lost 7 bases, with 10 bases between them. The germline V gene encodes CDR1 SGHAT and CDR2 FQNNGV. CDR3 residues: CASSLGGGEQYF. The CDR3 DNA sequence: TGTGCCAGCAGCTTGGGAGGGGGGGAGCAGTACTTC.

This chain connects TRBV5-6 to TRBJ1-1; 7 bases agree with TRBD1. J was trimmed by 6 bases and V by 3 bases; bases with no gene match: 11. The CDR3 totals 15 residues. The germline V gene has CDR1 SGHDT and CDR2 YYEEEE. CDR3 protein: CASSYAGTANAEAFF. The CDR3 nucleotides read TGTGCCAGCAGCTACGCCGGGACAGCCAACGCTGAAGCTTTCTTT.